This TCR beta chain was identified during a study of T cells in Graves' hyperthyroidism and ophthalmopathy. Study-wide results and limits: In validation, the model predicted ophthalmopathy. These predictions came a median about 6.2 months before onset.

TCR beta CDR3 sequences were amplified from RNA transcripts. First-round RT-PCR targeting the TCR CDR3 was performed with the HTBI primer set. Via MiXCR, TCRdb re-called the multiplex PCR reads, giving one row per CDR3 protein. Here the sample spans more than 450,000 distinct CDR3 sequences, just under 20% being singletons. Remarks on this clonotype: What it binds is unknown.

Germline loops: CDR1 SGHRS, CDR2 YFSETQ. V was trimmed by 4 bases and J by 0 bases, leaving 16 bases between them. This CDR3 has 16 residues. The receptor was derived from a man aged 35-49 years with Graves' ophthalmopathy. The chain is built from TRBV5-1 and TRBJ1-1; D is uncertain. The specimen was blood. In DNA form, the CDR3 reads TGCGCCAGCAGCGGGCGTGCGGCAGCCTTGAACACTGAAGCTTTCTTT. Amino acid sequence: CASSGRAAALNTEAFF.